These 2 T cell receptor beta chains were all obtained from the same sample, sequenced in a study of identical twins (dated by TCRdb to the mid-2010s). Library prep was done by 5' RACE. Sequenced using an Illumina HiSeq 2000. TCRdb reanalyzed the raw reads on its own, using fastp at Q25 for trimming and MiXCR for clone calling, and kept in-frame beta chains. Each entry is one CDR3 protein sequence, shown with its most common DNA and genes. Counted in this sample were over 200,000 distinct CDR3 sequences; less than 10% of them appeared once. Of the sample, 5.1% falls within the top ten clones. The sequencing input was memory (CD45RO+) T cells sorted from blood. The cell subset or site label corresponds to: CD45RO+ enriched T cells. These TCRs come from a woman younger than 35 in good health.

This clonotype was seen a few times. The J gene is TRBJ2-3, the V gene TRBV7-2, with 7 bases lining up with TRBD1. J lost 0 bases, V lost 5 bases, and 8 bases had no gene match. CDR3 length: 16 amino acids. Germline loops: CDR1 SGHTA, CDR2 FQGNSA. CDR3 sequence reads: CASSISRQGSTDTQYF. DNA for the CDR3: TGTGCCAGCAGCATATCCAGACAGGGCAGCACAGATACGCAGTATTTT. Using reference TRBV7-2 and TRBJ2-3 for the parts outside the CDR3, the full variable domain is GAGVSQSPSNKVTEKGKDVELRCDPISGHTALYWYRQSLGQGLEFLIYFQGNSAPDKSGLPSDRFSAERTGGSVSTLTIQRTQQEDSAVYLCASSISRQGSTDTQYFGPGTRLTVL.

This clonotype turned up a few times. This chain connects TRBV5-1 to TRBJ2-6, with 8 positions matching TRBD1. In germline, CDR1 is SGHRS, CDR2 YFSETQ. V lost 0 bases to trimming and J lost 2 bases; unmatched junction nucleotides: 4. The CDR3 is 17 amino acids. CDR3 in amino acids: CASSLEGRGPGANVLTF. DNA of the CDR3: TGCGCCAGCAGCTTGGAGGGCAGGGGGCCTGGGGCCAACGTCCTGACTTTC.